This T cell receptor (beta chain) was identified in a study of blood T cell repertoires in COVID-19. Generated by immunoSEQ multiplex PCR, the TCRdb table keeps only in-frame clones and is missing some. The table records 300,000 to 350,000 clones, under 90% of them present only once. V lost 4 bases and J lost 5; bases outside the gene matches: 3. CDR3 length equals 13 residues. Looked up from germline, CDR1 is SGHRS and CDR2 is YFSETQ. This chain joins TRBV5-1 and TRBJ1-5, with TRBD1 matching over 7 bases. The sequencing sample was made of PBMCs or T cells enriched from blood (not recorded which). The TCR was taken from a woman in her thirties who had recovered from COVID-19. The chain's CDR3 is CASSRGQDQPQHF. The DNA of the CDR3 is TGCGCCAGCAGCCGAGGACAGGATCAGCCCCAGCATTTT.